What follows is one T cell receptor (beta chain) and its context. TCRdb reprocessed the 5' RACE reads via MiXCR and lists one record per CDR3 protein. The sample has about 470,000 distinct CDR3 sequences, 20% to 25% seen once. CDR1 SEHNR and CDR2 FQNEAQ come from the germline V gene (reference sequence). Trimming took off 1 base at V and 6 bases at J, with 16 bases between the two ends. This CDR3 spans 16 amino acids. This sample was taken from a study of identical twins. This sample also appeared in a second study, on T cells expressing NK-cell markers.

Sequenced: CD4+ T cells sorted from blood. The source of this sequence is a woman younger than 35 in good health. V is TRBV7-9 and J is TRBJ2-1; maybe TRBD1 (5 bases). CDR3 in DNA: TGTGCCAGCAGCTTAGGGAACTACCGCCAGGGCAATGAGCAGTTCTTC. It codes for CASSLGNYRQGNEQFF.